The 2 T cell receptor beta chains below come from one sample, sequenced in a study of cytomegalovirus exposure and HLA in healthy donors (dated by TCRdb to 2016 to 2017). The library was produced with the immunoSEQ multiplex PCR assay. TCRdb retrieved this table from immuneACCESS and kept in-frame rearrangements only. Not all clones are present; in checked studies, unresolved V genes account for under half, and no reason is known for the remainder. Present in this sample are around 91,000 clones, over 85% of which were seen just once. The ten most abundant clones make up approximately 1.1% of the sample. Material for sequencing was PBMCs. Receptors were obtained from a woman aged 25 to 39 in good health and CMV-seropositive.

Only one count was recorded for this clone. The CDR3, as DNA: TGTGCCAGCAGCCAAGTAAGGGGACTAGCGACTACCTACGAGCAGTACTTC. Its protein product is CASSQVRGLATTYEQYF. The chain carries TRBV4-2 and TRBJ2-7; 10 bases are a match to TRBD2. This CDR3 is 17 amino acids long. CDR1 LGHNA and CDR2 YNFKEQ come from the germline V gene. V lost 1 base and J lost 2; bases outside the gene matches: 8.

This chain's CDR3 is CASSAFGPTGEQYF. As DNA, the CDR3 is TGTGCCAGCAGCGCGTTTGGCCCTACGGGCGAGCAGTACTTC. J is TRBJ2-7 and V is TRBV5-4; D not resolved. This CDR3 has 14 residues. Germline assignment: CDR1 SGHNT and CDR2 YYREEE (reference sequence). V lost 4 bases and J lost 6, with 17 bases in between.